This record concerns one TCR beta chain sequence. TCRdb called the 5' RACE reads again in MiXCR, with one record for every CDR3 protein. The table lists 550,000 to 750,000 distinct CDR3 sequences, 13% of them singletons. This record belongs to a study of T cells after yellow fever vaccination. Here the sequenced sample was PBMCs, taken on the day of the yellow fever booster vaccination. The TCR comes from a man aged 25 to 40 who received the YFV17D yellow fever vaccine.

For the CDR3, the DNA is TGTGCCAGCAGTTACCCCCTCTCGGCGGGGCAGTTCTTC. Protein: CASSYPLSAGQFF. The chain uses TRBV6-2 or TRBV6-3 and TRBJ2-1, with a weak D call TRBD2 (5 bases). V was shortened by 2 bases and J by 12 bases, with 14 bases between the two germline ends. This CDR3 is built from 13 residues. The germline CDR1 and CDR2 sequences are MNHEY and SVGEGT.